The source of this TCR beta chain is a study of T cells in Graves' hyperthyroidism and ophthalmopathy. Study-level information: Peripheral blood draws took place at initial diagnosis, ahead of any treatment.

TCR beta CDR3 regions were amplified from RNA transcripts. First-round RT-PCR targeting the TCR CDR3 was performed with the HTBI primer set. TCRdb redid the calling of the multiplex PCR reads with MiXCR, one entry per CDR3 protein. Of some 500,000 distinct CDR3 sequences detected, roughly a quarter appear once; the ten largest clones hold 10% to 12%. This clonotype was seen a handful of times. Its cognate antigen is unknown. General observations from the study: Peripheral blood also featured most of the thyroid clonotypes expanded above 0.001. Stable hyperthyroidism and ophthalmopathy were separated using 13 V-J signatures.

The sample was blood. The receptor's source is a woman in her twenties or thirties with Graves' ophthalmopathy.

The CDR3 nucleotides are TGCGCCAGCAGCCTTCAACCTGCAGGGAACTATGGCTACACCTTC. It specifies CASSLQPAGNYGYTF. The genes are TRBV5-1 and TRBJ1-2; the D gene is possibly TRBD1 (5 bases). Germline CDR1 SGHRS, CDR2 YFSETQ. With 4 bases removed from V and 2 bases from J, the gap between germline ends came to 15 bases. The CDR3 has 15 amino acids.